This is a list of T cell receptor beta chains from one sample in a study of shared clonotypes between healthy human individuals. Measured with immunoSEQ multiplex PCR; TCRdb has only the in-frame clones, and not every one. The table has approximately 810,000 clones, 92% seen once. Sequencing input: naive CD8+ T cells sorted from blood. The receptors come from a man aged 30-40 years in good health. CDR3s include the opening cysteine and the closing phenylalanine or tryptophan. The D gene is left open where the match is weak. Clone size is shown for a subset of rows, as once, few, many or a class of expanded clone.

v_gene,d_gene,abundance,j_gene,CDR3nt,CDR3aa
TRBV4-1,TRBD2,.,TRBJ2-7,TGCGCCAGCAGCCAAGGGCAGACTAGCGGTTCCTACGAGCAGTACTTC,CASSQGQTSGSYEQYF
TRBV13,TRBD2,.,TRBJ2-1,TGTGCCAGCAGCTTTCTAGCGGGAGGGCCCAATGAGCAGTTCTTC,CASSFLAGGPNEQFF
TRBV2,.,.,TRBJ1-2,TGTGCCAGCAGGGATGATTCTAACTATGGCTACACCTTC,CASRDDSNYGYTF
TRBV5-1,.,once,TRBJ1-1,TGCGCCAGCGGAGATGGTGTGAACCCTGAAGCTTTCTTT,CASGDGVNPEAFF
TRBV10-3,TRBD2,.,TRBJ2-3,TGTGCCATCGACGCGGCTAGCGGGAGCACAGATACGCAGTATTTT,CAIDAASGSTDTQYF
TRBV14,.,.,TRBJ2-7,TGTGCCAGCAGCCAAAGAAAGGGATCGCCCTACGAGCAGTACTTC,CASSQRKGSPYEQYF
TRBV5-1,.,.,TRBJ2-1,TGCGCCAGCAGCTTGGGAGGGGCGAAGTACAATGAGCAGTTCTTC,CASSLGGAKYNEQFF
TRBV5-6,TRBD2,.,TRBJ2-1,TGTGCCAGCAGCTTAGGAAGCGGGAGAGGGGTATACAATGAGCAGTTCTTC,CASSLGSGRGVYNEQFF
TRBV30,.,.,TRBJ2-7,TGTGCCTGGAGTATGACAGATCCCTACGAGCAGTACTTC,CAWSMTDPYEQYF
TRBV27,.,.,TRBJ2-7,TGTGCCAGCAGTTTATATGGCTACGAGCAGTACTTC,CASSLYGYEQYF
TRBV28,.,once,TRBJ1-1,TGTGCCAGCAGTTTTCGGCGGGGCTCTGAAGCTTTCTTT,CASSFRRGSEAFF
TRBV29-1,TRBD2,.,TRBJ2-2,TGCAGCGTTGCCCCGTTGGCGGGAGAGACCGGGGAGCTGTTTTTT,CSVAPLAGETGELFF
TRBV4-1,TRBD2,.,TRBJ2-7,TGCGCCAGCAGCCACATAGCGGGATCCTACGAGCAGTACTTC,CASSHIAGSYEQYF
TRBV4-3,.,.,TRBJ2-3,TGCGCCAGCAGCTCGGGCACAGATACGCAGTATTTT,CASSSGTDTQYF
TRBV10-3,TRBD2,.,TRBJ2-1,TGTGCCATCAGTGGAATCTCCGGGACTAGCGGGAGGGGAACTGAGCAGTTCTTC,CAISGISGTSGRGTEQFF
TRBV11-2,.,.,TRBJ2-7,TGTGCCAGCAGCTTAGCCGGGTCAAGCTACGAGCAGTACTTC,CASSLAGSSYEQYF
TRBV11-2,.,.,TRBJ1-5,TGTGCCAGCAGCTTAGACAGCAATCAGCCCCAGCATTTT,CASSLDSNQPQHF
TRBV11-2,TRBD2,.,TRBJ2-2,TGTGCCAGCAGCTTAGTGACCTGGGGGGGTGACACCGGGGAGCTGTTTTTT,CASSLVTWGGDTGELFF
TRBV27,.,.,TRBJ2-1,TGTGCCAGCAGTTCGCGGAGGGGCCTAGTAATCTACAATGAGCAGTTCTTC,CASSSRRGLVIYNEQFF
TRBV7-8,TRBD2,.,TRBJ2-3,TGTGCCAGCAGCCAAGGGACTAGCGGGAGCACAGATACGCAGTATTTT,CASSQGTSGSTDTQYF
TRBV5-1,TRBD1,.,TRBJ1-2,TGCGCCAGCAGCTTAAGACCGGGACAGGGCGATGGCTACACCTTC,CASSLRPGQGDGYTF
TRBV27,.,.,TRBJ2-7,TGTGCCAGCAGTAGCGGGACAGCGGGTTACGAGCAGTACTTC,CASSSGTAGYEQYF
TRBV12-1,.,.,TRBJ2-7,TGTGCCAGCAGTCGTGTCGTACTTACCTACGAGCAGTACTTC,CASSRVVLTYEQYF
TRBV7-6,.,.,TRBJ2-3,TGTGCCAGCAGCTTATTTGCCAGGGGCACAGATACGCAGTATTTT,CASSLFARGTDTQYF
TRBV5-1,.,.,TRBJ1-1,TGCGCCAGCAGAAGGGGGGGTGCCACTGAAGCTTTCTTT,CASRRGGATEAFF
TRBV28,TRBD1,.,TRBJ2-1,TGTGCCAGCAGTTCGGGCTCGGGACAGGGCCTCAATGAGCAGTTCTTC,CASSSGSGQGLNEQFF
TRBV6-5,.,few,TRBJ2-7,TGTGCCAGCAGTTTAGAACCAAGGGGCTACGAGCAGTACTTC,CASSLEPRGYEQYF
TRBV7-3,.,.,TRBJ2-1,TGTGCCAGCAGTTTAGGAGGGAGGCGTTACAATGAGCAGTTCTTC,CASSLGGRRYNEQFF
TRBV5-8,.,.,TRBJ2-7,TGTGCCAGCAGCACGCGGACGGAGACGATCTACGAGCAGTACTTC,CASSTRTETIYEQYF